A single sample is the source of the 26 T cell receptor beta chains below, sequenced in a study of shared clonotypes between healthy human individuals. The data were produced by immunoSEQ multiplex PCR, yet TCRdb's version contains in-frame clones alone and is incomplete. The sample holds about 1.5 million clones, 96% seen once. Sequences were obtained from naive CD4+ T cells sorted from blood. Stated subset: CD45RA+ positively selected. These TCRs come from a man aged 25-45 years in good health.

A note on this clone: Different DNA sequences within this sample yield the same CDR3. V is TRBV5-1 and J is TRBJ1-1, with no clear D. Germline CDR1 SGHRS, CDR2 YFSETQ. V was trimmed by 0 bases and J by 3 bases, leaving 6 bases between them. This CDR3 comprises 13 residues. The CDR3 nucleotides are TGCGCCAGCAGCTTGGGGGGTGACACTGAAGCTTTCTTT. It yields the protein CASSLGGDTEAFF.

The chain recombines TRBV18 with TRBJ2-1; possible D gene TRBD1, 6 bases. The CDR3 covers 13 residues. V lost 4 bases and J 3 bases, leaving 7 bases between the germline ends. CDR1 KGHSH and CDR2 LQKENI come from the germline V gene. The CDR3 DNA sequence: TGTGCCAGCTCACGACAGGACTACAATGAGCAGTTCTTC. Translated: CASSRQDYNEQFF.

The V call is TRBV19, the J call TRBJ1-3; D gene ambiguous. The V end lost 1 base, the J end lost 3 bases, and 10 bases lay between the germline ends. The CDR3 runs 15 residues. Germline V CDR1 and CDR2: LNHDA, SQIVND (reference sequence). This CDR3 reads CASSIGGANGNTIYF. The CDR3 region has the DNA TGTGCCAGTAGTATAGGCGGCGCTAATGGAAACACCATATATTTT.

The chain couples TRBV10-3 to TRBJ2-1; D may be TRBD1 (5 bases). The V and J ends lost 1 base and 5 bases respectively, with 15 bases between them. Looked up from germline, CDR1 is ENHRY and CDR2 is SYGVKD. The CDR3 totals 16 residues. The CDR3 spells CAISEWGRVGDNEQFF. DNA of the CDR3: TGTGCCATCAGTGAGTGGGGCAGGGTAGGGGACAATGAGCAGTTCTTC.

J is TRBJ1-1 and V is TRBV6-1; weak D call: TRBD1 (6 bases). The CDR3 totals 14 residues. V was clipped by 6 bases and J by 0 bases, with 11 bases between them. Germline assignment: CDR1 MNHNS and CDR2 SASEGT. The CDR3 region has the DNA TGTGCCAGCAGGGGGGCCCGGATGAACACTGAAGCTTTCTTT. Residues: CASRGARMNTEAFF.

This sequence joins TRBV12-5 and TRBJ1-1; D unclear. V gave up 1 base and J gave up 1 base, with 16 bases separating them. The CDR3 covers 17 residues. Germline CDR1 is LGHNT and CDR2 is FRNRAP. CDR3 DNA sequence: TGTGCTAGTGGTTTGGCAACCTCAACCGGTGGGAACACTGAAGCTTTCTTT. It translates to CASGLATSTGGNTEAFF.

This sequence joins TRBV5-5 and TRBJ1-2; no reliable D call. CDR3 size: 14 residues. V dropped 2 bases and J dropped 7 bases, with 15 bases sitting between them. Germline assignment: CDR1 SGHKS and CDR2 YYEKEE (reference sequence). The CDR3 spells CASSLQTPSSGYTF. DNA of the CDR3: TGTGCCAGCAGCTTACAGACCCCGAGCTCTGGCTACACCTTC.

V is TRBV28 and J is TRBJ2-7, with 9 bases matching TRBD2. V dropped 7 bases and J dropped 2; count of bases not matched to a gene: 12. This CDR3 has 16 residues. Germline-derived CDR1 and CDR2 are MDHEN and SYDVKM. DNA for the CDR3: TGTGCCAGCAATTCGCCGGGCGCGGGAGGGGCCTACGAGCAGTACTTC. Protein: CASNSPGAGGAYEQYF.

The gene calls are TRBV5-5 and TRBJ2-1, with 10 bases fitting TRBD2. CDR3 length: 15 amino acids. The V and J ends lost 0 bases and 8 bases, in that order; junction bases with no gene match: 5. The germline gives CDR1 SGHKS, CDR2 YYEKEE (reference sequence). CDR3 loop: CASSLGLAGVDEQFF. As DNA, the CDR3 is TGTGCCAGCAGCTTGGGTCTAGCGGGAGTGGATGAGCAGTTCTTC.

The chain has TRBV9 and TRBJ2-1; D ambiguous. The germline V gene encodes CDR1 SGDLS and CDR2 YYNGEE. Trimming removed 1 base from V and 0 bases from J, with 11 bases in between. CDR3 length: 16 amino acids. The DNA for the CDR3 is TGTGCCAGCAGCGTAACACCATCGAGCTCCTACAATGAGCAGTTCTTC. It specifies CASSVTPSSSYNEQFF.

This clone was recorded only once. The chain links TRBV29-1 to TRBJ1-1; TRBD1 might be the D (5 bases). V lost 6 bases to trimming and J lost 4 bases, with 12 bases between them. The CDR3 contains 12 residues. Germline loops: CDR1 SQVTM, CDR2 ANQGSEA. CDR3 protein: CSVAGFSTEAFF. The CDR3 bases are TGCAGCGTCGCAGGGTTTAGCACTGAAGCTTTCTTT.

This clone was seen only once. The chain links TRBV19 to TRBJ1-2, with D perhaps TRBD1 (5 bases). The CDR3 loop spans 10 amino acids. Germline values: CDR1 LNHDA, CDR2 SQIVND (reference sequence). Trimming left V 6 bases short and J 10 bases short, with 9 bases between. The CDR3 DNA sequence: TGTGCCAGTAGGCAGGGCACCTACACCTTC. Residues: CASRQGTYTF.

The V gene is TRBV5-1, the J gene TRBJ1-2; TRBD1 agrees at 10 bases. The germline V gene has CDR1 SGHRS and CDR2 YFSETQ. CDR3 length equals 15 residues. The junction had 5 bases not matched to a gene; V was cut back by 4 bases and J by 2 bases. CDR3 region: CASSLSGQGNYGYTF. CDR3 DNA sequence: TGCGCCAGCAGCCTCTCGGGACAGGGGAACTATGGCTACACCTTC.

The chain links TRBV5-5 to TRBJ1-6, with D maybe TRBD1 (5 bases). Trimming left V 7 bases short and J 5 bases short, with 10 bases between. This CDR3 spans 13 amino acids. Germline V gene sequence: CDR1 SGHKS, CDR2 YYEKEE (reference sequence). CDR3 sequence reads: CASFLRDNSPLHF. As DNA, the CDR3 is TGTGCCAGCTTCCTCAGGGATAATTCACCCCTCCACTTT.

The chain employs TRBV9 and TRBJ2-3; 16 bases map to TRBD2. CDR1 and CDR2 from the germline V gene are SGDLS and YYNGEE. Trimming at V came to 6 bases and at J to 1 base, leaving 17 bases not matched to a gene. This CDR3 has 21 amino acids. CDR3 protein: CASIGGTSGREVGGCTDTQYF. The CDR3 region has the DNA TGTGCCAGCATTGGTGGGACTAGCGGGAGGGAGGTCGGGGGTTGCACAGATACGCAGTATTTT.

V is TRBV5-4 and J is TRBJ2-5; a possible D gene is TRBD2 (6 bases). Germline CDR1 SGHNT, CDR2 YYREEE (reference sequence). The CDR3 spans 15 residues. Trimming left V 5 bases short and J 2 bases short, with 16 bases between. The CDR3 here is CASSREAGGQETQYF. The CDR3 bases are TGTGCCAGCAGTAGGGAAGCGGGTGGGCAAGAGACCCAGTACTTC.

The chain employs TRBV6-6 and TRBJ2-5; no clear D. Germline V gene data show CDR1 as MNHNY and CDR2 as SVGAGI (reference sequence). The CDR3 is 10 residues long. Trimming pared 4 bases from V and 4 bases from J, leaving 1 base between. The CDR3 is CASSLETQYF. The CDR3 DNA follows: TGTGCCAGCAGTTTAGAGACCCAGTACTTC.

This chain uses TRBV6-1 with TRBJ1-2; no firm D call. Germline V gene data show CDR1 as MNHNS and CDR2 as SASEGT. V shed 4 bases and J shed 8 bases, with 26 bases lying between them. The CDR3 is 17 residues long. CDR3 sequence: CASSVGVVEGSLRGYTF. CDR3 sequence (DNA): TGTGCCAGCAGTGTTGGGGTGGTGGAGGGTAGTTTACGAGGCTACACCTTC.

V gene TRBV10-1 combines with J gene TRBJ2-5, with no clear D. CDR3 length: 14 amino acids. CDR1 WNHNN and CDR2 SYGVQD come from the germline V gene (reference sequence). The V end was cut by 2 bases, the J end by 1 base, with 8 bases between. CDR3 sequence: CASSETISQETQYF. CDR3 DNA: TGCGCCAGCAGTGAGACAATTAGCCAAGAGACCCAGTACTTC.

The CDR3 loop reads CASSGTPRVDGYEQYF. The CDR3 nucleotides read TGTGCCAGCAGTGGGACCCCCCGGGTCGATGGGTACGAGCAGTACTTC. The J gene is TRBJ2-7, the V gene TRBV2, with unresolved D. V lost 4 bases and J lost 4, with 20 bases in between. The CDR3 runs 16 residues. Germline V CDR1 and CDR2: SNHLY, FYNNEI.

The rearrangement uses TRBV2 and TRBJ2-7; TRBD2 agrees at 7 bases. V lost 8 bases to trimming and J lost 4 bases; unmatched junction nucleotides: 11. CDR1 is SNHLY, CDR2 FYNNEI, per germline. The length of the CDR3 is 14 residues. CDR3 amino acids: CASGLREPQYEQYF. CDR3 DNA: TGTGCCAGCGGGTTGCGGGAGCCCCAATACGAGCAGTACTTC.

As to this clone: Within the sample, other DNA sequences also encode this same CDR3. This chain connects TRBV10-1 to TRBJ2-3; D is undetermined. Germline lookup yields CDR1 WNHNN and CDR2 SYGVQD (reference sequence). The CDR3 runs 13 residues. Trimming removed 0 bases at V and 3 bases at J, with 4 bases between. CDR3 coding DNA: TGCGCCAGCAGTGAGTCGGGGACAGATACGCAGTATTTT. This encodes CASSESGTDTQYF.

This chain connects TRBV6-1 to TRBJ2-2; TRBD1 or TRBD2 may be the D gene (5 bases each). The CDR3 spans 17 residues. Trimming shortened V by 4 bases and J by 4 bases, and 19 bases separated the two germline ends. Germline-derived CDR1 and CDR2 are MNHNS and SASEGT. CDR3 coding DNA: TGTGCCAGCAGTGGGGGACCAGGTGGCTGGGGCACCGGGGAGCTGTTTTTT. It is translated as CASSGGPGGWGTGELFF.

The V gene is TRBV27, the J gene TRBJ2-5; D gene uncertain. Between the trimmed V and J ends, which lost 2 bases and 5 bases, there was a span of 9 bases. From germline, CDR1 is MNHEY and CDR2 SMNVEV (reference sequence). This CDR3 contains 13 residues. This CDR3 reads CASSLRMRETQYF. The CDR3 nucleotides read TGTGCCAGCAGTTTAAGGATGAGGGAGACCCAGTACTTC.

This chain connects TRBV9 to TRBJ2-1; D is perhaps TRBD2 (6 bases). Trimming cost V 2 bases and J 3 bases, with 9 bases left between them. The length of the CDR3 is 14 residues. CDR1 SGDLS and CDR2 YYNGEE come from the germline V gene. CDR3 nucleotide sequence: TGTGCCAGCAGCGTTGGACTACTCTACAATGAGCAGTTCTTC. Translated, it gives CASSVGLLYNEQFF.

This rearrangement joins TRBV2 to TRBJ2-2; 9 nucleotides align to TRBD1. CDR3 size: 16 residues. The germline gives CDR1 SNHLY, CDR2 FYNNEI. Trimming removed 0 bases from V and 6 bases from J; junction bases left unmatched: 5. CDR3 amino acids: CASSEARQGVSGELFF. CDR3 DNA: TGTGCCAGCAGTGAAGCCCGACAGGGGGTCTCCGGGGAGCTGTTTTTT.